This T cell receptor beta chain was obtained from a study of T cells in Graves' hyperthyroidism and ophthalmopathy (dated by TCRdb to between 2019 and 2020). Notes on the research overall: Peripheral blood samples were taken at the time of initial diagnosis, prior to any treatment. To identify distinguishing TCR V-J signatures, a discovery cohort of around 100 patients was used, comprising roughly 45 with Graves' ophthalmopathy and approximately 57 with stable Graves' hyperthyroidism. Prospective prediction of ophthalmopathy was tested in an independent validation cohort of approximately 19 hyperthyroidism patients and 15 to 17 patients who later progressed to ophthalmopathy. The 100 or so discovery patients were randomly divided into training and test sets at a 7:3 ratio. Thyroid tissue and blood T-cell repertoires from six Graves' hyperthyroidism patients were also compared in the study. After blood sampling, hyperthyroidism patients were treated with methimazole at a starting dose of 30 mg daily, and ophthalmopathy patients were treated with high-dose intravenous methylprednisolone. The paper reports TCR Vbeta CDR3 sequencing of roughly 140 peripheral blood samples: under 45 ophthalmopathy, about 75 hyperthyroidism and approximately 17 progressor patients.

Stable Graves' hyperthyroidism was defined as the absence of progression to ophthalmopathy over 18 months of follow-up. Hyperthyroidism patients were newly diagnosed, with disease duration under 2 months, and aged 18 to 65 years. The study excluded patients with uncontrolled infections, other autoimmune diseases, pregnancy or lactation. Diagnoses were based on clinical symptoms, serum thyroxine and TRAb, thyroid ultrasound and orbital computed tomography. PBMCs were separated from roughly 9.3 ml of fresh peripheral blood using Ficoll-Paque density gradient centrifugation. Total RNA was extracted using Trizol reagent, and RNA quality was assessed on an Agilent 2100 Bioanalyzer. Here is what the overall study found, with its caveats: During validation, the model predicted progression to ophthalmopathy a median of approximately six months ahead of onset, with around 65% sensitivity and almost 75% specificity. In cross-validation, a model built on a 13 V-J signature told ophthalmopathy apart from stable hyperthyroidism with approximately 90% sensitivity and roughly 82% specificity, and in testing the same model reached 80%/75%. Most expanded thyroid clonotypes (frequency above 0.001) were also detected in blood, suggesting blood repertoires may reflect thyroid immune responses. No statistical method was used to set the sample size in advance, and investigators knew the group allocation.

The germline V gene specifies MNHNS as CDR1 and SASEGT as CDR2. From the cysteine up to the phenylalanine, the CDR3 has a length of 14 residues. The entry retains the CDR3 DNA only, 42 bases that are in frame from base 1. V is pruned by 8 bases and J by 3 bases, leaving 9 bases of the junction without a gene match. The TCR beta CDR3 regions were amplified from RNA transcripts. A first-round RT-PCR of the TCR CDR3 used the HTBI primer set with the Qiagen OneStep RT-PCR kit. Libraries were constructed in a second round of multiplex PCR, after which size selection and purification were carried out. Sequencing of the libraries was done on an Illumina HiSeq2000 using paired-end 100 bp reads. As for how the authors treated the data: SOAPnuke was used to process the raw data, with reads discarded if the reads contained adapters or uncalled bases, had a mean Phred below 15, or lacked an exact constant-primer or identifier match. COPE v1.2.5 was used to merge high-quality paired reads, and clonotypes were defined as unique nucleotide sequences. Clonotypes were aligned to IMGT TRBV, TRBD and TRBJ reference segments using MiTCR v1.1. Analysis was restricted to V-J combinations with a frequency above 0.0001, which covered about 99% of repertoires. A TCS score was defined as the ratio between F50 (clonal expansion) and ExV (chaos), using BLOSUM62-based TCRdist between CDR3 peptides within each V-J. Welch's t-statistics and random forest reduced just over 500 V-J features to about 13, which were used in a naive Bayes classifier (R e1071). Using fastp trimming at Q25 and MiXCR clonotype assembly, TCRdb reanalyzed the public sequencing data and kept in-frame beta chains. Each entry is one CDR3 protein sequence, shown with its most common DNA and genes. TCRdb's processing, not the authors', yielded these V and J calls. This sample lists 400,000 to 500,000 distinct CDR3 sequences; roughly 14% were detected once. The ten largest make up less than 20% of the sample.

This clonotype has ten or more counts. Its antigen target is currently unknown. Base qualities are not recorded, but no much larger clone differs from it by a single base. The rearranged chain carries TRBV6-1 and TRBJ1-1, and TRBD1 aligns with 7 junction nucleotides. This clonotype originated in a woman under 30 with Graves' hyperthyroidism. Sequencing input: blood. The DNA sequence is given as TGTGCCAGCTCGAGGGCAGGGGGAGACACTGAAGCTTTCTTT. This yields the protein CASSRAGGDTEAFF.